This T cell receptor (beta chain) was captured by sequencing in a study of long-term antiretroviral therapy in people with HIV. An immunoSEQ assay, version v3.0, was performed at survey level. The protocol was immunoSEQ multiplex PCR, while the TCRdb copy is restricted to in-frame clones and leaves out a portion. This table has 30,000 to 35,000 clones, about three quarters appearing once. Germline CDR1 reads SGDLS; CDR2 reads YYNGEE. V lost 3 bases, J lost 1 base, and 7 bases stayed unmatched. The CDR3 is 16 amino acids. Notes on the study in general: Relative to transplant donor controls, diversity remained lower despite increasing after ART. From the mid-2000s to the late 2010s, blood was obtained, possibly while participants received older ART regimens. The repertoire was dominated at all time points by clones expanded before ART.

This clone is a singleton in its sample. The target antigen is unknown. The V call is TRBV9, the J call TRBJ2-4, with 7 positions matching TRBD2. The sequence derives from a woman in her fifties or sixties with HIV. This specimen was unsorted PBMCs, taken 3.1 years after starting antiretroviral therapy. This chain's CDR3 is CASSDREDGAKNIQYF. In DNA form, the CDR3 reads TGTGCCAGCAGCGACCGGGAGGACGGGGCCAAAAACATTCAGTACTTC.